Given below is one T cell receptor (beta chain) in context. The record originates from a study of blood T cell repertoires in COVID-19. Looking at the study overall: T cells, B-cell-depleted T cells, or PBMCs supplied cDNA or gDNA.

CDR1 is KGHDR, CDR2 SFDVKD, per germline. V trimming: 1 base; J trimming: 4 bases; junction bases outside the gene matches: 8. The CDR3 runs to 17 residues. How the authors handled the data: Reference gene primers were amplified, and this amplification served to estimate nucleated cell counts. Assay used: immunoSEQ multiplex PCR; TCRdb lists only in-frame clones, some missing. V, J and clone size derive from that table, while D and trimming were established from the DNA sequence. Of some 51,000 clones in the sample, approximately 90% were seen once. The sequence was obtained from a man aged 45 to 65 with acute or convalescent COVID-19. Material: peripheral blood. The chain is built from TRBV24-1 and TRBJ2-5, with TRBD1 identical over 10 bases. The CDR3 bases are TGTGCCACCAGTGATTTTTTAGGGACAGGGGCAGGAGAGACCCAGTACTTC. Translation: CATSDFLGTGAGETQYF.